Below are 10 T cell receptor beta chains sequenced from a single sample in a study of spatial heterogeneity in lung cancer. Each CDR3 protein is one row after TCRdb ran MiXCR on the 5' RACE reads. The table includes about 1,300 distinct CDR3 sequences, 6.5% detected once. Time point denoted: sample taken at primary tumor resection. Sequencing was performed on normal lung tissue next to the tumor, taken at surgery. These receptors came from a male donor with early-stage non-small cell lung cancer.

In its sample, this clonotype ranks as hyperexpanded. The J gene is TRBJ1-1, the V gene TRBV4-3; possibly TRBD1 for D (5 bases). This CDR3 has 14 residues. Trimming took off 0 bases at V and 3 bases at J, with 8 bases between the two ends. Germline CDR1 LGHNA, CDR2 YSLEER. The CDR3 DNA reads TGCGCCAGCAGCCAAGATCTGGGGGACACTGAAGCTTTCTTT. Its protein product is CASSQDLGDTEAFF.

By its share, this clonotype is large. V and J are TRBV29-1 and TRBJ1-4, with 7 bases matching TRBD1. With V trimmed by 7 bases and J by 10 bases, 15 bases remained unmatched. Per the germline V gene, CDR1 is SQVTM and CDR2 is ANQGSEA. CDR3 length: 14 amino acids. The CDR3 DNA follows: TGCAGCGCTGGCGGGGGGACAGACGACGGAAAACTGTTTTTT. It specifies CSAGGGTDDGKLFF.

In this sample, this clonotype is medium-sized (0.01 to 0.1%). The rearrangement links TRBV18 to TRBJ2-1; the D is unclear. The length of the CDR3 is 11 residues. Trimming shortened V by 6 bases and J by 8 bases, and 8 bases separated the two germline ends. Germline assignment: CDR1 KGHSH and CDR2 LQKENI. The CDR3 DNA follows: TGTGCCAGCTCCTCCGGCGATGAGCAGTTCTTC. Protein product: CASSSGDEQFF.

In its sample, this clonotype ranks as medium-sized (0.01 to 0.1%). This rearrangement joins TRBV29-1 to TRBJ1-1; D is unclear. The CDR3 spans 13 residues. Germline values: CDR1 SQVTM, CDR2 ANQGSEA. Trimming pared 3 bases from V and 4 bases from J, leaving 12 bases between. CDR3 sequence: CSVEGRRGTEAFF. In nucleotides, the CDR3 is TGCAGCGTTGAGGGCCGTCGGGGCACTGAAGCTTTCTTT.

By frequency in the sample, this clonotype is medium-sized. This chain links TRBV7-9 with TRBJ1-1; the D is unclear. The CDR3 runs to 17 residues. Trimming shortened V by 0 bases and J by 3 bases, and 17 bases separated the two germline ends. Germline V lookup: CDR1 SEHNR, CDR2 FQNEAQ (reference sequence). In DNA, the CDR3 is TGTGCCAGCAGCTTAGCGGGTTCTACCCCAGCAGACACTGAAGCTTTCTTT. Residues: CASSLAGSTPADTEAFF. Variable domain in full (rest from reference TRBV7-9 and TRBJ1-1): DTGVSQNPRHKITKRGQNVTFRCDPISEHNRLYWYRQTLGQGPEFLTYFQNEAQLEKSRLLSDRFSAERPKGSFSTLEIQRTEQGDSAMYLCASSLAGSTPADTEAFFGQGTRLTVV.

By sample share, this clonotype is medium-sized. This chain uses TRBV5-5 with TRBJ2-7, with 9 bases aligning to TRBD1. Germline V lookup: CDR1 SGHKS, CDR2 YYEKEE (reference sequence). The CDR3 spans 15 residues. Trimming at V came to 4 bases and at J to 0 bases, leaving 5 bases not matched to a gene. CDR3 DNA: TGTGCCAGCAGCGCGGGACAGGGCAGCTCCTACGAGCAGTACTTC. Protein product: CASSAGQGSSYEQYF.

This clonotype is labeled as medium-sized (0.01 to 0.1%). The chain is built from TRBV30 and TRBJ2-2; 9 nucleotides agree with TRBD2. V gave up 5 bases and J gave up 6 bases; unmatched junction bases: 4. In germline, CDR1 is GTSNPN, CDR2 SVGIG (reference sequence). This CDR3 is 13 amino acids long. In nucleotides, the CDR3 is TGTGCCTGGTCTAGACTAGCGGCCGGGGAGCTGTTTTTT. Amino acid sequence: CAWSRLAAGELFF.

There are many counts of this clonotype. The genes are TRBV28 and TRBJ2-2; D gene uncertain. CDR1 and CDR2 (germline): MDHEN, SYDVKM. The CDR3 is 16 residues long. The V and J ends lost 7 bases and 5 bases respectively, with 20 bases between them. The CDR3 DNA sequence: TGTGCCAGCAACTCTGCCCCAGACTTTCAAACCGGGGAGCTGTTTTTT. Translation: CASNSAPDFQTGELFF.

By proportion, this clonotype is medium-sized. The CDR3 nucleotides read TGTGCTAGTGGTTTGGACCCGGGGAACACCGGGGAGCTGTTTTTT. This codes for CASGLDPGNTGELFF. The chain joins TRBV12-5 to TRBJ2-2; D unresolved. Trimming took 1 base from V and 1 from J, leaving 7 bases between them. Germline CDR1 reads LGHNT; CDR2 reads FRNRAP. The CDR3 consists of 15 residues.

The chain combines TRBV6-6 with TRBJ2-7; D perhaps matches TRBD2 (5 bases). CDR3 length: 13 amino acids. CDR1 is MNHNY and CDR2 is SVGAGI in the germline V gene (reference sequence). V gave up 0 bases and J gave up 6 bases, with 9 bases separating them. CDR3 loop: CASSYSRSGEQYF. CDR3 nucleotide sequence: TGTGCCAGCAGTTACTCGAGAAGCGGCGAGCAGTACTTC.